This T cell receptor (beta chain) was sequenced in a study of T cell responses to AZD1222 COVID-19 vaccine. Study details: Combined were second doses at about 4 or about 12 weeks.

The germline V gene has CDR1 SQVTM and CDR2 ANQGSEA. V was clipped by 6 bases and J by 5 bases, with 19 bases between them. The length of the CDR3 is 14 residues. Measured with immunoSEQ multiplex PCR; TCRdb has only the in-frame clones, and not every one. Of about 130,000 clones listed, around 90% are singletons. Concerning this clone: Its antigen is as yet unknown.

Study-wide findings and caveats: Baseline seropositivity characterized only a handful of AZD1222 recipients. Elevations in Spike-specific TCR breadth and depth followed administration of two AZD1222 doses. Donors were largely white British and mainly female; clonal diversity was possibly underestimated.

V is TRBV29-1 and J is TRBJ1-2; maybe TRBD1 (5 bases). This sequence was found in an adult in good health. The source was peripheral blood, collected on day 0 of AZD1222 vaccination. The CDR3: CSVAPGRAFYGYTF. The CDR3 region has the DNA TGCAGCGTCGCCCCAGGGAGGGCTTTTTATGGCTACACCTTC.